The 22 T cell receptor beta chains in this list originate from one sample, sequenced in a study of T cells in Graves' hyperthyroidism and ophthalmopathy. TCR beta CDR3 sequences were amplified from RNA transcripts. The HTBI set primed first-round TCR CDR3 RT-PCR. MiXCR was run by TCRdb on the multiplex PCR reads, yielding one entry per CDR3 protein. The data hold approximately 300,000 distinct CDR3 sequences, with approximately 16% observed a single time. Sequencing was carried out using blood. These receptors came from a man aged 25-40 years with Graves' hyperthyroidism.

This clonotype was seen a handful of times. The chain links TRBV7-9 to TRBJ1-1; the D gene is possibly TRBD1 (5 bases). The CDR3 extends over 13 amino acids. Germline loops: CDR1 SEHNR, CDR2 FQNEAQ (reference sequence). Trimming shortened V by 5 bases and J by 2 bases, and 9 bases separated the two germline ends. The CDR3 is CASSEGFNTEAFF. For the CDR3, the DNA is TGTGCCAGCAGCGAGGGGTTTAACACTGAAGCTTTCTTT.

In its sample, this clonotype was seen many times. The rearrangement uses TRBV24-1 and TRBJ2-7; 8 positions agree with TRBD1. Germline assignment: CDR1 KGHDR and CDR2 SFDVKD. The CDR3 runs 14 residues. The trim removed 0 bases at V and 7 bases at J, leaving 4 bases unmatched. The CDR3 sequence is CATSDLRTGREQYF. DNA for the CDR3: TGTGCCACCAGTGATTTGCGGACAGGGAGGGAGCAGTACTTC.

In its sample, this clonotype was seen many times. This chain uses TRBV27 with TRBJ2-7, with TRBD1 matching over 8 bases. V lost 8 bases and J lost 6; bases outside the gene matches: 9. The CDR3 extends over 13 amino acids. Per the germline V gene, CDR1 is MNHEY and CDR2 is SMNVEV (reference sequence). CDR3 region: CASRLTGAGEQYF. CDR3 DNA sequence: TGTGCCAGCCGATTGACAGGGGCAGGCGAGCAGTACTTC.

The CDR3 here is CASSFRTAQQYF. CDR3 in DNA: TGTGCCAGCAGCTTTCGGACAGCCCAACAGTACTTC. V gene TRBV11-2 combines with J gene TRBJ2-4; tentatively, D is TRBD1 (6 bases). Trimming removed 3 bases from V and 13 bases from J, with 13 bases in between. This CDR3 is 12 amino acids long. CDR1 and CDR2 from the germline V gene are SGHAT and FQNNGV.

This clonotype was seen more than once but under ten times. The CDR3 sequence: CASSLVASGELFF. The CDR3 coding sequence is TGTGCCAGCAGCTTAGTCGCGTCCGGGGAGCTGTTTTTT. The rearrangement joins TRBV7-2 to TRBJ2-2; D is uncertain. CDR1 SGHTA and CDR2 FQGNSA come from the germline V gene. This CDR3 is built from 13 residues. Trimming pared 1 base from V and 6 bases from J, leaving 6 bases between.

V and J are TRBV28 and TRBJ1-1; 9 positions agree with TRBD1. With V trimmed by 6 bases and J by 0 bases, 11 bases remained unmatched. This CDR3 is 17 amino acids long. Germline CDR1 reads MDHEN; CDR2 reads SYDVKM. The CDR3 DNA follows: TGTGCCAGCAGCTGGATAACGGGACAGGGCATGAACACTGAAGCTTTCTTT. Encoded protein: CASSWITGQGMNTEAFF.

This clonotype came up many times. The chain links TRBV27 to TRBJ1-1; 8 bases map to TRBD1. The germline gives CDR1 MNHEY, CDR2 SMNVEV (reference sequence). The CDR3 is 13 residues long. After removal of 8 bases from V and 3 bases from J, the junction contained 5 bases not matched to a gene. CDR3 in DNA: TGTGCCAGCGTAGACAGGGGTGACACTGAAGCTTTCTTT. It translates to CASVDRGDTEAFF.

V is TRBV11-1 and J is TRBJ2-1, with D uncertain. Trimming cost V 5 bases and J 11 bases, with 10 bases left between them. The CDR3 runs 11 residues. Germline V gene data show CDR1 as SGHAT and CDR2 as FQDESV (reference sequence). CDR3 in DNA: TGTGCCAGCAGCCTTAGCACTAAGCAGTTCTTC. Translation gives CASSLSTKQFF. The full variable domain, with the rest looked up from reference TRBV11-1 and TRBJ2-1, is EAEVAQSPRYKITEKSQAVAFWCDPISGHATLYWYRQILGQGPELLVQFQDESVVDDSQLPKDRFSAERLKGVDSTLKIQPAELGDSAMYLCASSLSTKQFFGPGTRLTVL.

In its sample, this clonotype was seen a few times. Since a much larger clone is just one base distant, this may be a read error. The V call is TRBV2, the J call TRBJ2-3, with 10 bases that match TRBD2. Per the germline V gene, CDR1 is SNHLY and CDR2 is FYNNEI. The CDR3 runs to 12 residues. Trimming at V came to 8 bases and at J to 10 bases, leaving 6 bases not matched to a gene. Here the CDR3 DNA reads TGTGCCAGCTCTAGCGGGAGTGATGCGCAGTATTTT. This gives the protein CASSSGSDAQYF.

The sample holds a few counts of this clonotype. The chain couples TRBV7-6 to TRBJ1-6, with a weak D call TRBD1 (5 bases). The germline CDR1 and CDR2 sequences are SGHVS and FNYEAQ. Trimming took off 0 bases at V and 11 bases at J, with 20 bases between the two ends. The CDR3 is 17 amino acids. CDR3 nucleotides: TGTGCCAGCAGCTTAGCCCCCCGGGGCAGGGCCCACGCACCCCTCCACTTT. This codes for CASSLAPRGRAHAPLHF.

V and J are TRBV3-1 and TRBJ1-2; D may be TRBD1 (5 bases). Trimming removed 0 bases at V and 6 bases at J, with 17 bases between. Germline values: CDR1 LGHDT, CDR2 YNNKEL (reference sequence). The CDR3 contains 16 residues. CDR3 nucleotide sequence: TGTGCCAGCAGCCAAGATCAGGGTCCAGTGAAGAATGGCTACACCTTC. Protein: CASSQDQGPVKNGYTF.

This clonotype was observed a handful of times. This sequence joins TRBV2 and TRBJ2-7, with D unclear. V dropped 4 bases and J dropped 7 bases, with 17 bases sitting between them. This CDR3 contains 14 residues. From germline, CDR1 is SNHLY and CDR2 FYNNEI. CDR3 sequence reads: CASSVEPLVGEQYF. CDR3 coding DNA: TGTGCCAGCAGTGTAGAACCCTTGGTTGGGGAGCAGTACTTC.

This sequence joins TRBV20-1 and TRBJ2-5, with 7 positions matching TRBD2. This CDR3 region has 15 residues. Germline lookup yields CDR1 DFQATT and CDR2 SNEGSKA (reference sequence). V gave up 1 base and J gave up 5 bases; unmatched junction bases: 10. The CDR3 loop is CSARVTSDLEETQYF. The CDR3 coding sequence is TGCAGTGCTAGAGTAACTAGCGACTTAGAGGAGACCCAGTACTTC.

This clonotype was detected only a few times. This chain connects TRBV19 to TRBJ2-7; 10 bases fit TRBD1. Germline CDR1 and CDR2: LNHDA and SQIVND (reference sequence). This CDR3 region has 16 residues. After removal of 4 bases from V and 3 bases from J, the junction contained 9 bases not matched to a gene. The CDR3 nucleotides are TGTGCCAGTAGTACTCCCCCCGGGACAGGGGTCTACGAGCAGTACTTC. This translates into CASSTPPGTGVYEQYF.

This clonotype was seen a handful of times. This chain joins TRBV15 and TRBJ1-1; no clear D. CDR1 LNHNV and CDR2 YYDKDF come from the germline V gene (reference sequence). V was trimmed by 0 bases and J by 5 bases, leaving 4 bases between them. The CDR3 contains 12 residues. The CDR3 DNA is TGTGCCACCAGCAGAGATGCGACTGAAGCTTTCTTT. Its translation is CATSRDATEAFF. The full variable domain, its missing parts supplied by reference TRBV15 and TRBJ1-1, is DAMVIQNPRYQVTQFGKPVTLSCSQTLNHNVMYWYQQKSSQAPKLLFHYYDKDFNNEADTPDNFQSRRPNTSFCFLDIRSPGLGDTAMYLCATSRDATEAFFGQGTRLTVV.

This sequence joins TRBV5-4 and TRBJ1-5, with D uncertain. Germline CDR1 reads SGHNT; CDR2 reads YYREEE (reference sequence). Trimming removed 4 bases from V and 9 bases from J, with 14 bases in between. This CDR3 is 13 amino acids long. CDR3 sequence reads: CASSAAGSPPQHF. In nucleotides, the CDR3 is TGTGCCAGCAGCGCGGCAGGCTCCCCGCCCCAGCATTTT.

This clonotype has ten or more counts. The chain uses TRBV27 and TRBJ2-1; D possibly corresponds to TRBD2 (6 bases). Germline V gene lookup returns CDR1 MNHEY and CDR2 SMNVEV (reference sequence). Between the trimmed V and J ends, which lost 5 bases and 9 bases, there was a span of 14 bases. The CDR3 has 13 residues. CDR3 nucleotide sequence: TGTGCCAGCAGTCCTCGGGGGAGAGGTGAGCAGTTCTTC. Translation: CASSPRGRGEQFF.

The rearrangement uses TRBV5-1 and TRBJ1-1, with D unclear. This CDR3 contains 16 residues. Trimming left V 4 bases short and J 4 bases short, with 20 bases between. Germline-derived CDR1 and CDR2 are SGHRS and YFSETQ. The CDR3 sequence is CASSRNTASGSTEAFF. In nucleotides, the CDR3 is TGCGCCAGCAGCCGAAATACGGCATCGGGCAGCACTGAAGCTTTCTTT.

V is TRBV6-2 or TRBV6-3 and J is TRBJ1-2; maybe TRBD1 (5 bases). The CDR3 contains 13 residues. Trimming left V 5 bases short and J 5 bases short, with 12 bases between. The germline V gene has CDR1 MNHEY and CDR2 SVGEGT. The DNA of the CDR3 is TGTGCCAGCAGTGAGTCGGGGGGTTATGGCTACACCTTC. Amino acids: CASSESGGYGYTF.

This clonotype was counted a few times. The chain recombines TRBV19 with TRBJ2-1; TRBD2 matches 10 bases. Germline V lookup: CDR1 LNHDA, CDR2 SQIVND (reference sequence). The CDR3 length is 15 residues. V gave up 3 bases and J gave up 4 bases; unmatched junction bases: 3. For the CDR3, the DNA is TGTGCCAGTAGTATCCTAGCGGGAGAATACAATGAGCAGTTCTTC. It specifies CASSILAGEYNEQFF.

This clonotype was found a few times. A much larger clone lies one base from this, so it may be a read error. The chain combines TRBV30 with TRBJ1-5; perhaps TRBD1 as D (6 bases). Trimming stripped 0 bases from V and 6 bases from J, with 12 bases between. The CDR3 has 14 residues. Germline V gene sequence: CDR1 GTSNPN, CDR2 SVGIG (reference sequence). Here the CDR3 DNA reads TGTGCCTGGAGTGTTGACGGGGGGCCTCAGCCCCAGCATTTT. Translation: CAWSVDGGPQPQHF.

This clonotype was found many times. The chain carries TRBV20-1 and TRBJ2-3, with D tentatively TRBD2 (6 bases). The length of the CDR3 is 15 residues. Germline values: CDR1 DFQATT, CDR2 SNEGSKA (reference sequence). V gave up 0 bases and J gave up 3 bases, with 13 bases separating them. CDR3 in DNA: TGCAGTGCTAGAGATTGGGCTAGCGCAACAGATACGCAGTATTTT. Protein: CSARDWASATDTQYF.